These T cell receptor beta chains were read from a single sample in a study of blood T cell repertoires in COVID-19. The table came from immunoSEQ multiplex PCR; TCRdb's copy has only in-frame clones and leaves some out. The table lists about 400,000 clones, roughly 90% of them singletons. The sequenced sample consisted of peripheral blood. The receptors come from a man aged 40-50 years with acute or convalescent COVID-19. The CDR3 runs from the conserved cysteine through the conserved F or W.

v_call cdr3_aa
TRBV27 CASSLTPIAGGRADTQYF
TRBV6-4 CASSDSTGGYNEQFF
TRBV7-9 CASSSLGGQGGYTF
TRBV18 CASSVGQGAYNSPLHF
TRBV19 CASSIGTGGGYEQYF
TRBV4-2 CASSQTTGAPYNEQFF
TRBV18 CASSPEAGALGQPQHF
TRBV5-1 CASSPPGGAEEKLFF
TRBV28 CASRLARVVITDTQYF
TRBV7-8 CASSTGQLLNTEAFF
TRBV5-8 CASSSGLAGASLDTQYF
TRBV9 CASSVPAAEQFF
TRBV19 CASSIGQRGEKLFF
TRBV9 CASSVGSEQFF
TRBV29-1 CSAEAGTDTQYF
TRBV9 CASSVGGRRTDTQYF
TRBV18 CASSPTNSGNQPQHF
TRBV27 CASSLRPRGTLEGSTGELFF
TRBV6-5 CASSYSPLMNTEAFF
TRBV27 CASSLSGQGIFGANVLTF
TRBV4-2 CASSQEWRNYGYTF
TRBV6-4 CASSDRLAGVEETQYF
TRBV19 CASTAGGHQPQHF
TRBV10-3 CATQTALAGGYEQYF
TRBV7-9 CASSLVNTANEQFF
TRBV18 CASSLLGQVETTEAFF
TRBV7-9 CASSLGAAQETQYF
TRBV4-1 CATRASGNQDTQYF
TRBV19 CASSIDGGAGRQQFF
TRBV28 CASSFARSYGYTF
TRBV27 CASSLTSSYEQYF
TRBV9 CASSVSAGVSYEQYF
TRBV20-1 CSAGGAYRVNQPQHF
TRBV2 CASSEGGGRQKLFF
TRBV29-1 CSVAIAGQETQYF
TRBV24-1 CATSDSTPTNEKLFF
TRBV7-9 CASSLEGQGHTF
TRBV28 CASSPRDRGDEKLFF
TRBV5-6 CASSLAVYGYTF
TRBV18 CASSPRTGGQGNHEQYF
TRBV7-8 CASSSGWTPSTDTQYF
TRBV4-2 CASSQGPFEPSARGYTF
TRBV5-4 CASSWINRDLITYEQYF
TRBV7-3 CASSSGLNTGELFF
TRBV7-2 CASSLGAGGLNEQFF
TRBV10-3 CAIKEEATGNTIYF
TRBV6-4 CASSDSSGSYNEQFF
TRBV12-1 CASSSEGLAGFAHYEQYF
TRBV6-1 CASSDRPRVNYGYTF
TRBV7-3 CASSSNGGAGTGELFF
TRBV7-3 CASSLDRGTTDTQYF
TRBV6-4 CASSDGTGGTDTQYF
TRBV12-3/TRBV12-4 CASRTGTSDEQYF